Detailed here is one T cell receptor beta chain. This clonotype was observed a handful of times. What this receptor recognizes is not known. No much larger clone is present one base from it, and per-base qualities are unavailable. Library preparation employed 5' RACE. The listed sequencing device is Illumina HiSeq 2500. A second roughly 6 to 12 cycle PCR used a sample-barcoded 5' primer and a J-beta primer mix. Each TCR beta cDNA molecule received a unique molecular identifier from a template-switch 5' adaptor carrying 12 random nucleotides. Each sample yielded at least 2.5 million CDR3-containing paired-end reads. The Mint cDNA synthesis kit, primed by a TRBC-specific oligonucleotide, was used to synthesize first-strand cDNA from all RNA. After uracil-DNA glycosylase treatment, a first 18-cycle PCR used universal primers M1SS and BC2_uni_R on all cDNA. In the original analysis: For normalization, 1 million high-quality reads, each with a distinct molecular identifier, were randomly selected from each sample. Reads sharing molecular identifiers were discarded rather than binned into consensus sequences. MiTCR, with a Q25 quality threshold and the strictest error-elimination algorithm, was used for CDR3 identification, clonotype clustering and error correction. A nonparametric unseen species model using Euler transformation provided a lower-bound estimate of total TCR beta diversity. Clones were called with MiXCR by TCRdb after fastp trimmed the public reads at Q25, and only in-frame beta chains were retained. Rows with a matching CDR3 protein are joined into one entry that keeps the most common DNA and genes. The V and J calls come from TCRdb's annotation, not from the publication. Recorded for this sample are a few hundred thousand distinct CDR3 sequences; 25% to 30% of them occurred a single time. The ten largest clones add up to approximately 28% of the sample.

Donors were 39 systemically healthy Caucasian individuals from Russia aged roughly 6 to 95 years. Roughly 10 milliliters of peripheral blood were drawn from each donor into EDTA-treated Vacutainer tubes. Ficoll-Paque density-gradient centrifugation was used to isolate PBMCs, with at least 7 million per sample. Trizol reagent was used to extract total RNA from PBMCs, with at least 5 micrograms per sample. For every donor, an aliquot of PBMCs went through flow cytometry to measure the percentages of naive CD45RAhigh/CD27high T cells. This sample is part of a study of blood T cells in healthy people across ages (dated by TCRdb to about 2015). Study-level background: In model experiments, roughly one uniquely barcoded TCR beta cDNA molecule per two T cells was captured by template switching. The study measured age-related changes in TCR beta repertoire diversity using deep sequencing normalized with unique cDNA molecular identifiers. Donors were grouped into four age groups: young (average roughly 15 years), middle-aged (39), aged (62) and long-lived (about 82). Donors of different ages were randomly distributed across sequencing lanes to avoid experimental bias. Using the same blood draw, the study looked at two additional independent replicas of 1 million unique cDNA reads for two donors, one aged 18 to 30 and the other aged 80 or older. Overall study results and their limits: Compared with the aged group, more naive CD4+ T cells, fewer expanded clones and increased TCR diversity were shown by the long-lived group, suggesting age selection. Because donor CMV infection status was unknown, age-related changes in expanded clonotypes were potentially confounded. Observed TCR beta diversity per million T cells fell roughly linearly with age, and a significant reduction was already apparent by age roughly 40. Because profiling used bulk unsorted PBMCs, naive and antigen-experienced compartments could not be compared conclusively. A strong correlation was found between observed TCR beta diversity and the percentage of naive T cells measured by flow cytometry. Estimates of total diversity based on one million sequenced T cells were regarded as lower bounds and as underestimates.

The sequence was obtained from a woman aged 70-85 years in good health. Sequenced material: blood.

The CDR3 reads CASSIYQVIEQYF. Here is the DNA: TGTGCCAGCAGCATATATCAGGTGATAGAGCAGTACTTC. The rearranged segments are TRBV5-6 and TRBJ2-7, with no confident D gene call. Counted from cysteine to phenylalanine, this CDR3 has 13 amino acids. The sequence is cut down to CDR3 DNA, 39 bases in frame from base 1. Taken from the germline V gene, the CDR1 and CDR2 loops are SGHDT and YYEEEE. Cut back by 4 bases and 7 bases, the V and J ends lie 15 bases apart.